A single sample gave rise to the 21 T cell receptor beta chains below, sequenced in a study of Ad26.COV2.S vaccination and SARS-CoV-2 variants. The method was immunoSEQ multiplex PCR; TCRdb's version includes in-frame clones alone and lacks a portion of them. The profile shows 200,000 to 300,000 clones, around 89% of them singletons. Treatment reported: roughly 19 received Ad26.COV2.S at low or high dose, single or two shots; roughly five received placebo; per-sample allocation not given. It was on day 63 after the first vaccine or placebo injection that samples were taken. Sequenced material: peripheral blood, taken in a trial of Ad26.COV2.S vaccine versus placebo. The receptors derive from a person between 18 and 65 years old who received the Ad26.COV2.S COVID-19 vaccine or a placebo.

CDR3 sequence: CASSYVGAGTQYF. CDR3 sequence (DNA): TGTGCCAGCAGTTACGTGGGGGCCGGGACCCAGTACTTC. The genes are TRBV6-5 and TRBJ2-5, with a possible D match to TRBD1 (6 bases). Per the germline V gene, CDR1 is MNHEY and CDR2 is SVGAGI. This CDR3 has 13 residues. The V gene lost 2 bases and the J gene lost 7 bases, with 11 bases spanning the gap.

This clone has only a few counts. Because the CDR3's place on the DNA is in doubt, the DNA is left out and the CDR3 is given as listed by TCRdb. This rearrangement joins TRBV7-2 to TRBJ2-1. The CDR3 extends over 11 residues, inclusive of both ends. Germline CDR1 SGHTA, CDR2 FQGNSA. This CDR3 reads CASSFGPGTFF.

This clone was counted only a few times. The chain employs TRBV5-6 and TRBJ2-7; 9 bases map to TRBD1. The germline V gene has CDR1 SGHDT and CDR2 YYEEEE. The CDR3 totals 15 residues. Germline trimming cut 0 bases from V and 3 bases from J; bases unmatched to any gene: 4. The DNA for the CDR3 is TGTGCCAGCAGCTTGGGCACGGGACAGGGCTACGAGCAGTACTTC. It yields the protein CASSLGTGQGYEQYF.

This clone was observed many times. V is TRBV12-3 or TRBV12-4 and J is TRBJ1-3; D is ambiguous. The CDR3 extends over 12 amino acids. V was shortened by 2 bases and J by 4 bases, with 3 bases between the two germline ends. The CDR3 DNA sequence: TGTGCCAGCAGTTTAACCGGAAACACCATATATTTT. Translation gives CASSLTGNTIYF.

The chain employs TRBV6-6 and TRBJ2-5; weak D call: TRBD2 (7 bases). Germline V CDR1 and CDR2: MNHNY, SVGAGI (reference sequence). Trimming took 6 bases from V and 4 from J, leaving 18 bases between them. The CDR3 loop spans 15 amino acids. This CDR3 is CASRPPYREGETQYF. The CDR3 bases are TGTGCCAGCAGACCACCTTACAGGGAGGGAGAGACCCAGTACTTC.

The chain joins TRBV10-3 to TRBJ1-2, with TRBD1 matching over 8 bases. Per the germline V gene, CDR1 is ENHRY and CDR2 is SYGVKD. CDR3 length: 16 amino acids. The J segment lost 4 bases and the V segment lost 6 bases, leaving 13 bases of the junction unmatched. The chain's CDR3 is CAIRGGTGATLYGYTF. CDR3 nucleotide sequence: TGTGCCATCAGGGGGGGGACAGGCGCTACTCTCTATGGCTACACCTTC.

V gene TRBV7-2 combines with J gene TRBJ2-1; TRBD2 agrees at 10 bases. Losses at the gene ends were 1 base for V and 8 bases for J; bases not matched to a gene: 11. Germline V gene sequence: CDR1 SGHTA, CDR2 FQGNSA. This CDR3 is built from 17 residues. CDR3 nucleotides: TGTGCCAGCAGCTTAGTCTCTAGCGGGAGTGTAACGTATGAGCAGTTCTTC. It encodes CASSLVSSGSVTYEQFF.

The V gene is TRBV5-4, the J gene TRBJ2-5; no definite D call. Trimming removed 4 bases from V and 5 bases from J, with 9 bases in between. CDR1 and CDR2 (germline): SGHNT, YYREEE (reference sequence). The CDR3 consists of 12 residues. CDR3 bases: TGTGCCAGCAGCCGAACAGCGGAGACCCAGTACTTC. It codes for CASSRTAETQYF.

The chain employs TRBV5-1 and TRBJ2-5, with TRBD1 matching over 7 bases. Germline V gene data show CDR1 as SGHRS and CDR2 as YFSETQ. The CDR3 is 16 residues long. The ends lost 4 bases at V and 5 bases at J; junction bases unmatched: 14. The CDR3 coding sequence is TGCGCCAGCAGCCCGGTAAGACAGGGTCATCGGGAGACCCAGTACTTC. The encoded protein is CASSPVRQGHRETQYF.

V and J are TRBV27 and TRBJ1-1; TRBD1 aligns across 7 bases. Germline values: CDR1 MNHEY, CDR2 SMNVEV (reference sequence). V dropped 3 bases and J dropped 4; count of bases not matched to a gene: 5. The CDR3 sequence is 14 residues long. The CDR3 region has the DNA TGTGCCAGCAGTTTCCTGTCAGGGGGCACTGAAGCTTTCTTT. Amino acid sequence: CASSFLSGGTEAFF.

CDR3 region: CASSHGRGSVTYNEQFF. The CDR3 nucleotides are TGTGCCAGTTCCCACGGTAGGGGGAGCGTTACCTACAATGAGCAGTTCTTC. V is TRBV11-3 and J is TRBJ2-1; tentatively, D is TRBD1 (6 bases). This CDR3 comprises 17 residues. Germline CDR1 SGHNT, CDR2 YENEEA. The germline V and J ends were trimmed by 9 bases and 2 bases, with 23 bases remaining between them. Drawing the rest from reference TRBV11-3 and TRBJ2-1, the complete variable domain is EAGVVQSPRYKIIEKKQPVAFWCNPISGHNTLYWYLQNLGQGPELLIRYENEEAVDDSQLPKDRFSAERLKGVDSTLKIQPAELGDSAVYLCASSHGRGSVTYNEQFFGPGTRLTVL.

This chain uses TRBV14 with TRBJ1-2; perhaps TRBD1 as D (5 bases). V was shortened by 1 base and J by 5 bases, with 11 bases between the two germline ends. The length of the CDR3 is 14 residues. Germline V gives CDR1 SGHDN, CDR2 FVKESK. The DNA of the CDR3 is TGTGCCAGCAGCCAAGGGGGCAGATTATATGGCTACACCTTC. It translates to CASSQGGRLYGYTF. Drawing the rest from reference TRBV14 and TRBJ1-2, the complete variable domain is EAGVTQFPSHSVIEKGQTVTLRCDPISGHDNLYWYRRVMGKEIKFLLHFVKESKQDESGMPNNRFLAERTGGTYSTLKVQPAELEDSGVYFCASSQGGRLYGYTFGSGTRLTVV.

The rearrangement joins TRBV10-2 to TRBJ1-4; D remains ambiguous. The CDR3 consists of 14 residues. Deletions cut 7 bases from V and 0 bases from J, with 9 bases between. CDR1 and CDR2 from the germline V gene are WSHSY and SAAADI. CDR3 region: CASKDLATNEKLFF. The CDR3 DNA follows: TGCGCCAGCAAGGATCTCGCAACTAATGAAAAACTGTTTTTT.

J is TRBJ1-6 and V is TRBV30, with 9 bases lining up with TRBD1. V dropped 0 bases and J dropped 8; count of bases not matched to a gene: 2. Germline CDR1 and CDR2: GTSNPN and SVGIG (reference sequence). The CDR3 is made up of 14 amino acids. CDR3 DNA sequence: TGTGCCTGGAGTGTGCGACAGGGGGATTCACCCCTCCACTTT. Translation: CAWSVRQGDSPLHF.

In this sample, this clone turned up once. The chain uses TRBV4-3 and TRBJ1-6, with D possibly TRBD1 on 6 matching bases. V lost 2 bases, J lost 5 bases, and 10 bases lay in between. The CDR3 loop spans 15 amino acids. Germline-derived CDR1 and CDR2 are LGHNA and YSLEER. CDR3 amino acids: CASSQQGRNNSPLHF. For the CDR3, the DNA is TGCGCCAGCAGCCAACAGGGGAGAAATAATTCACCCCTCCACTTT.

The chain uses TRBV13 and TRBJ2-3, with a tentative D call TRBD2 (5 bases). The CDR3 consists of 14 residues. V lost 5 bases and J lost 1, with 10 bases in between. Germline CDR1 reads PRHDT; CDR2 reads FYEKMQ (reference sequence). CDR3 protein: CASSLGAGTDTQYF. The CDR3 DNA follows: TGTGCCAGCAGCCTGGGAGCGGGCACAGATACGCAGTATTTT.

The chain recombines TRBV18 with TRBJ1-1; D not certain. Trimming pared 4 bases from V and 0 bases from J, leaving 9 bases between. This CDR3 is 14 amino acids long. Germline assignment: CDR1 KGHSH and CDR2 LQKENI. This CDR3 is CASSLEHMNTEAFF. CDR3 DNA: TGTGCCAGCTCACTCGAACACATGAACACTGAAGCTTTCTTT.

This chain joins TRBV7-2 and TRBJ2-7; D possibly corresponds to TRBD2 (6 bases). The CDR3 totals 16 residues. The V and J ends lost 7 bases and 3 bases respectively, with 22 bases between them. CDR1 and CDR2 (germline): SGHTA, FQGNSA. This CDR3 is CASTLLAGPDLYEQYF. The CDR3 coding sequence is TGTGCCAGCACCCTCTTGGCGGGACCGGATCTCTACGAGCAGTACTTC.

The rearrangement links TRBV25-1 to TRBJ1-5; D is unclear. The CDR3 totals 16 residues. Germline V gene lookup returns CDR1 MGHDK and CDR2 SYGVNS. Trimming took off 3 bases at V and 3 bases at J, with 15 bases between the two ends. CDR3 loop: CASSDPLGPYNQPQHF. CDR3 nucleotides: TGTGCCAGCAGTGACCCTCTCGGGCCCTACAATCAGCCCCAGCATTTT.

The V call is TRBV7-2, the J call TRBJ2-2; no reliable D call. The CDR3 runs to 13 residues. Trimming took off 6 bases at V and 2 bases at J, with 7 bases between the two ends. Germline V gives CDR1 SGHTA, CDR2 FQGNSA. CDR3 sequence (DNA): TGTGCCAGCAGGTTACTTAACACCGGGGAGCTGTTTTTT. It specifies CASRLLNTGELFF.

V usage is TRBV18 and J usage is TRBJ1-5, with 8 positions matching TRBD1. This CDR3 spans 16 amino acids. CDR1 and CDR2 (germline): KGHSH, LQKENI. V lost 2 bases to trimming and J lost 7 bases; unmatched junction nucleotides: 10. This CDR3 reads CASSPLGAGGGQPQHF. The CDR3 DNA reads as TGTGCCAGCTCACCATTAGGCGCAGGGGGCGGCCAGCCCCAGCATTTT.